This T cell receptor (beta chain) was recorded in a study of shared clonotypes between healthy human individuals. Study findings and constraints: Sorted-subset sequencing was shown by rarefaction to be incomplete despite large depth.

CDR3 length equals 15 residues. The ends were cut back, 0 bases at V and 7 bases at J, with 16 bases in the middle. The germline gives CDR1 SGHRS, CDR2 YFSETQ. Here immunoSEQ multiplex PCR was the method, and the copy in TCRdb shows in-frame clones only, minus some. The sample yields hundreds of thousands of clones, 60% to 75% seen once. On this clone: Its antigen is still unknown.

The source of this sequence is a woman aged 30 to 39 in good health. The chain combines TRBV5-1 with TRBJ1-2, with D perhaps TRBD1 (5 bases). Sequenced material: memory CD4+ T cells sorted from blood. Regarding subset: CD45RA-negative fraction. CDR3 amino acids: CASSLAGSEGTGYTF. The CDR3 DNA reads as TGCGCCAGCAGCTTGGCGGGGTCGGAGGGGACTGGCTACACCTTC.